The 14 T cell receptor beta chains given below trace back to one sample, sequenced in a study of T cell repertoires in cytomegalovirus infection. TCRdb re-derived calls from the reads in MiXCR, one entry per CDR3 protein. The table shows around 430,000 distinct CDR3 sequences, with roughly 42% occurring only once. The antigens of these receptors remain unknown. This material consisted of cultured PBMCs, taken from culture after CMV antigen stimulation. Source of these receptors: a human donor in good health (CMV status not recorded). Some clones in this sample may be carry-over from other donors' samples.

The genes are TRBV4-1 and TRBJ1-2; D remains unclear. Germline CDR1 and CDR2: MGHRA and YSYEKL. Trimming removed 2 bases at V and 3 bases at J, with 4 bases between. The length of the CDR3 is 12 residues. This CDR3 reads CASSQQDYGYTF. CDR3 sequence (DNA): TGCGCCAGCAGCCAACAGGACTATGGCTACACCTTC.

The chain carries TRBV6-5 and TRBJ2-1; D may be TRBD1 (5 bases). Germline CDR1 is MNHEY and CDR2 is SVGAGI. This CDR3 contains 14 residues. V lost 6 bases to trimming and J lost 8 bases, with 17 bases between them. CDR3 loop: CASSPRQGWDEQFF. CDR3 nucleotides: TGTGCCAGCAGCCCCCGGCAGGGCTGGGATGAGCAGTTCTTC.

This chain joins TRBV12-3 or TRBV12-4 and TRBJ1-5; D unclear. CDR3 length: 13 amino acids. V gave up 4 bases and J gave up 4 bases, with 8 bases separating them. CDR3 sequence reads: CASSWGGNQPQHF. The CDR3 region has the DNA TGTGCCAGCAGTTGGGGAGGTAATCAGCCCCAGCATTTT.

The sample holds a few counts of this clonotype. The chain has TRBV4-3 and TRBJ2-7; D might be TRBD1 (5 bases). Trimming stripped 3 bases from V and 3 bases from J, with 15 bases between. Germline values: CDR1 LGHNA, CDR2 YSLEER. The CDR3 covers 15 residues. DNA for the CDR3: TGCGCCAGCAGCCATGCCTACCTCGGACACTACGAGCAGTACTTC. Encoded protein: CASSHAYLGHYEQYF.

The chain is built from TRBV7-2 and TRBJ2-3, with TRBD2 as a possible D gene (7 bases). V lost 2 bases and J lost 6, with 15 bases in between. The CDR3 contains 15 residues. In germline, CDR1 is SGHTA, CDR2 FQGNSA. The CDR3 region is CASSLYGGPPDTQYF. CDR3 coding DNA: TGTGCCAGCAGCTTATACGGGGGGCCTCCGGATACGCAGTATTTT. The variable domain in full, with the rest retrieved from reference TRBV7-2 and TRBJ2-3, is GAGVSQSPSNKVTEKGKDVELRCDPISGHTALYWYRQSLGQGLEFLIYFQGNSAPDKSGLPSDRFSAERTGGSVSTLTIQRTQQEDSAVYLCASSLYGGPPDTQYFGPGTRLTVL.

There are many counts of this clonotype. V usage is TRBV7-8 and J usage is TRBJ2-7; a possible D gene is TRBD1 (6 bases). V was shortened by 2 bases and J by 4 bases, with 15 bases between the two germline ends. CDR3 length: 15 amino acids. Germline lookup yields CDR1 SGHVS and CDR2 FQNEAQ. The CDR3 coding sequence is TGTGCCAGCAGCTTACCCCCCGGACAGTATTACGAGCAGTACTTC. As protein: CASSLPPGQYYEQYF.

Worth noting for this clonotype: A much more abundant neighbour one base away suggests this may be a read error. V gene TRBV7-2 combines with J gene TRBJ2-1; D possibly corresponds to TRBD2 (6 bases). The length of the CDR3 is 14 residues. CDR1 is SGHTA and CDR2 is FQGNSA in the germline V gene. As DNA, the CDR3 is TGTGCCAGCAGCCAAAATCGGAGGGCCAATAAGCAGTTCTTC. Encoded protein: CASSQNRRANKQFF.

The CDR3 bases are TGTGCCAGCAGATACAGAGGGCAAGAGACCCAGTACTTC. Translating gives CASRYRGQETQYF. The rearrangement uses TRBV27 and TRBJ2-5, with a possible D match to TRBD2 (5 bases). The CDR3 covers 13 residues. Deletions cut 6 bases from V and 2 bases from J, with 10 bases between. CDR1 and CDR2 (germline): MNHEY, SMNVEV (reference sequence).

This clonotype was seen many times. The J gene is TRBJ2-4, the V gene TRBV7-2, with D unresolved. V was shortened by 5 bases and J by 9 bases, with 23 bases between the two germline ends. This CDR3 is 16 amino acids long. Germline loops: CDR1 SGHTA, CDR2 FQGNSA. CDR3 DNA sequence: TGTGCCAGCAGCCCAGCTCCTGTGACCAGCGAAGGCATTCAGTACTTC. Translation: CASSPAPVTSEGIQYF.

This sequence joins TRBV7-2 and TRBJ1-3; D is perhaps TRBD1 (6 bases). This CDR3 has 17 amino acids. Between the trimmed V and J ends, which lost 6 bases and 2 bases, there was a span of 20 bases. Germline-derived CDR1 and CDR2 are SGHTA and FQGNSA. The CDR3, as DNA: TGTGCCAGCAGTAAGCTCAGGGGATTTTCGCCTGGAAACACCATATATTTT. It yields the protein CASSKLRGFSPGNTIYF.

V usage is TRBV4-1 and J usage is TRBJ2-5, with 9 bases identical to TRBD1. Germline loops: CDR1 MGHRA, CDR2 YSYEKL. The CDR3 is 15 amino acids. V lost 2 bases, J lost 4 bases, and 5 bases stayed unmatched. The CDR3 loop is CASSQLQGAGETQYF. CDR3 coding DNA: TGCGCCAGCAGCCAACTACAGGGGGCGGGAGAGACCCAGTACTTC.

This clonotype has more than one count but fewer than ten. The V call is TRBV6-1, the J call TRBJ2-2, with D possibly being TRBD2 (5 bases). Germline V CDR1 and CDR2: MNHNS, SASEGT. Trimming left V 8 bases short and J 4 bases short, with 11 bases between. The CDR3 runs to 13 residues. As DNA, the CDR3 is TGTGCCAGCTTCGCTAGCCGCACCGGGGAGCTGTTTTTT. Translating gives CASFASRTGELFF.

The V gene is TRBV5-1, the J gene TRBJ1-5; D is uncertain. This CDR3 contains 15 residues. Germline V lookup: CDR1 SGHRS, CDR2 YFSETQ. Trimming took 0 bases from V and 2 from J, leaving 9 bases between them. CDR3 nucleotides: TGCGCCAGCAGCTTGGCACCAGGTGGCAATCAGCCCCAGCATTTT. Translating gives CASSLAPGGNQPQHF.

There are a few counts of this clonotype. V usage is TRBV12-5 and J usage is TRBJ2-1; tentatively, D is TRBD1 (5 bases). There are 16 residues in the CDR3. Germline V gene data show CDR1 as LGHNT and CDR2 as FRNRAP. Trimming shortened V by 10 bases and J by 2 bases, and 21 bases separated the two germline ends. As DNA, the CDR3 is TGTGCTAAGACCGACGACAGACTGTTCCCCTACAATGAGCAGTTCTTC. Residues: CAKTDDRLFPYNEQFF.